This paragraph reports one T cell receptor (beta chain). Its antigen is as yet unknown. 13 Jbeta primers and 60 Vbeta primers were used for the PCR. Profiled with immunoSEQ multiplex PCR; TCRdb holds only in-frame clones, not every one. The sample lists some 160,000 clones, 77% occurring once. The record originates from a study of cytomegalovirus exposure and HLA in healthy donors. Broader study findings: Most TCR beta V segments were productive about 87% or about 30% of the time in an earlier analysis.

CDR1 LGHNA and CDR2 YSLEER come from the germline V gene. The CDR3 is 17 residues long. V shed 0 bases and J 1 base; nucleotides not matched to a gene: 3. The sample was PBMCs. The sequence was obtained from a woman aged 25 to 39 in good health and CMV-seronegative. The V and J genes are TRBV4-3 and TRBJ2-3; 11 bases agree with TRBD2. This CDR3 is CASSQDRLAGRTDTQYF. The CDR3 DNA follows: TGCGCCAGCAGCCAAGATCGACTAGCGGGACGCACAGATACGCAGTATTTT.